This T cell receptor beta chain was recovered during a study of HIV-infected children after antiretroviral therapy interruption. Study-wide context: Interruption group median age about 9.5 years; continuous group 7 to 8 years. Weeks 0, 48 and 150 were sampled under continuous treatment.

V lost 5 bases and J 2 bases, leaving 14 bases between the germline ends. This CDR3 is built from 15 residues. CDR1 LNHDA and CDR2 SQIVND come from the germline V gene (reference sequence). RNA-based 3' RACE libraries used unique molecular identifiers. MiXCR, applied by TCRdb to the 3' RACE reads, yields one record per CDR3 protein. Of about 46,000 distinct CDR3 sequences listed, approximately 4.3% are singletons. This sample's treatment: PENTA 11 planned treatment interruption arm or continuous ART arm. At least 24 weeks of at least three-drug ART, in children 2 to 15 years. Samples needed at least 5 million viable cryopreserved PBMCs. This clonotype has only a few counts.

The chain employs TRBV19 and TRBJ2-3; maybe TRBD1 (5 bases). This TCR derives from a pool of human donors with HIV. Sequencing was performed on CD45RA+ CD4+ T cells from PBMCs, pooled from several time points, taken from a donor given antiretroviral therapy, either interrupted or continuous. Subset given: naive CD4+ CD45RA+ CD45RO- T cells. CDR3 sequence: CASSLTDTVTDTQYF. In nucleotides, the CDR3 is TGTGCCAGTAGTCTGACGGACACCGTCACAGATACGCAGTATTTT. The full variable domain, rest sourced from reference TRBV19 and TRBJ2-3, is DGGITQSPKYLFRKEGQNVTLSCEQNLNHDAMYWYRQDPGQGLRLIYYSQIVNDFQKGDIAEGYSVSREKKESFPLTVTSAQKNPTAFYLCASSLTDTVTDTQYFGPGTRLTVL.